This TCR beta chain emerged from a study of blood T cell repertoires in COVID-19. Across the whole study: Each recovered donor of Cohort 3 presented with two negative PCRs, clearance, or symptom resolution. Sources were T cells, B-cell-depleted T cells, or PBMCs; the material itself was cDNA or gDNA. The United States, Italy and Spain were the sources of the acute and convalescent COVID-19 samples.

As originally analysed: Reference gene primer amplification yielded estimated nucleated cell counts. TCRdb's copy holds only in-frame clones and misses some; the assay was immunoSEQ multiplex PCR. That table supplies the V and J calls and clone size; D and trimming were determined from the DNA. The top ten clones hold 20% to 25% of a sample with around 190,000 clones, around 83% of them seen once. Trimming cost V 1 base and J 5 bases, with 5 bases left between them. Germline loops: CDR1 SGHAT, CDR2 FQNNGV. The CDR3 totals 13 residues. The chain recombines TRBV11-2 with TRBJ2-2; D ambiguous. This TCR was recovered from a woman aged 40 to 55 in a cohort exposed to, infected with or recovered from COVID-19 (not recorded which). Sequences were obtained from PBMCs or T cells enriched from blood (not recorded which). The CDR3 here is CASSLVVTGELFF. The CDR3 DNA sequence: TGTGCCAGCAGCTTAGTAGTTACCGGGGAGCTGTTTTTT.